The source of this TCR beta chain is a study of blood T cell repertoires in COVID-19 (dated by TCRdb to 2018 to 2020). Background on the whole study: Collaborator samples came from the United States, Italy and Spain and covered acute and convalescent phases of COVID-19. Samples came from the ongoing ImmuneRACE study (first 160 participants) plus 1,254 subjects from 6 global collaborators. The material from the prospective study consisted of cDNA or gDNA derived from T cells, B-cell-depleted T cells, or PBMCs. Sample metadata almost always included a de-identified subject ID, COVID-19 status, age in years and sex. The repertoires were released in a freely available public database meant as a resource for research on the immune response to SARS-CoV-2. The dataset comprised deeply sampled blood TCRbeta repertoires from subjects exposed to, actively infected with, or recovered from COVID-19. Where available, HLA class I and class II types were taken from metadata supplied by the sample provider and were not determined by assay-based typing. The study at large found these results: The amount of clinical and demographic metadata varied by source and participant and was provided uncurated.

The CDR3 contains 12 residues, cysteine and phenylalanine counted. Of all the DNA, just the CDR3 is kept, 36 bases in frame from base 1. Trimming removed 6 bases from V and 15 bases from J; the gene matches leave 8 bases unexplained. Whole blood was collected in K2EDTA tubes by collaborating institutions according to the institutions' own protocols. Collaborator samples were shipped for TCRbeta analysis as frozen whole blood, isolated PBMCs, or DNA extracted from either sample type. TCRbeta CDR3 regions were amplified from genomic DNA using the immunoSEQ Assay, a bias-controlled multiplex PCR. Under the source paper's analysis protocol: Within the assay, amplification of reference gene primers was used to estimate how many nucleated cells each sample contained. To quantify the absolute abundance of each unique TCRbeta CDR3 rearrangement, sequence reads were collapsed and filtered. For each sample, productive Simpson clonality was calculated as the square root of Simpson's diversity index over productive rearrangements. Entries here come from immuneACCESS through TCRdb and include only in-frame sequences with V and J called. Some clones fail to appear in such tables; in the studies checked, an unresolved V gene covers under half of the shortfall, and the cause of the remainder is unknown. The DNA was the basis for D and trimming; V, J and clone size are from that table. In all, the sample holds 200,000 to 300,000 clones, and 75% to 90% of those were seen once. The ten largest clones add up to just under 2% of the sample.

Comments on this clone: The antigen it binds to is not known. No much larger clone exists at a distance of one base, and base qualities are not known.

This chain is built from TRBV12-3 or TRBV12-4 and TRBJ2-1; TRBD2 lines up with 10 middle nucleotides. The sequencing input was peripheral blood. The origin of this receptor is a man aged 25 to 40 with active or convalescent COVID-19. Here the CDR3 is given as CASRKQRGGLFF. The DNA is as follows: TGTGCCAGCAGAAAACAGCGGGGGGGCCTGTTCTTC.